Listed below are T cell receptor beta chains from one sample, sequenced in a study of OX40 agonist ivuxolimab in advanced cancers. This table comes from immunoSEQ multiplex PCR, and its TCRdb copy is limited to in-frame clones, with some not included. The sample records more than 12,000 clones, 65% to 85% being singletons. The material was CD4+ or CD8+ T cells sorted from blood, obtained in a trial of the OX40 agonist ivuxolimab. The receptor set was obtained from an adult with an advanced solid tumor such as melanoma, head and neck, liver or kidney cancer. The CDR3 runs from the conserved cysteine through the conserved F or W. A D gene is named only where the DNA matches it firmly. Clone size is shown for a subset of rows, as once, few, many or a class of expanded clone.

d_call	v_call	j_call	clone_size	cdr3_aa	cdr3_nt
TRBD1	TRBV7-2	TRBJ2-5	NA	CASSRQGREGSGAQYF	TGTGCCAGCAGCAGACAGGGGCGGGAAGGCTCTGGGGCCCAGTACTTC
NA	TRBV10-3	TRBJ2-1	NA	CAISDSGPYNEQFF	TGTGCCATCAGTGATTCGGGACCCTACAATGAGCAGTTCTTC
NA	TRBV4-3	TRBJ1-5	once	CASSHTSGQPQHF	TGCGCCAGCAGCCACACCTCGGGACAGCCCCAGCATTTT
TRBD2	TRBV5-1	TRBJ2-1	NA	CASSLEAGGDEQFF	TGCGCCAGCAGCTTGGAAGCGGGAGGAGATGAGCAGTTCTTC
NA	TRBV27	TRBJ1-5	NA	CASSFVGPGQPQHF	TGTGCCAGCAGTTTTGTGGGGCCGGGGCAGCCCCAGCATTTT
TRBD1	TRBV29-1	TRBJ2-7	NA	CSVDRGQGSYEQYF	TGCAGCGTTGATAGGGGGCAGGGCTCCTACGAGCAGTACTTC
NA	TRBV7-2	TRBJ2-5	NA	CASSTLDPSIGETQYF	TGTGCCAGCAGCACCCTCGACCCCTCTATAGGGGAGACCCAGTACTTC
NA	TRBV7-2	TRBJ2-1	once	CASSHPLDRHNEQFF	TGTGCCAGCAGCCACCCACTTGACAGACACAATGAGCAGTTCTTC
NA	TRBV10-1	TRBJ2-5	once	CPSIEGETQYF	TGCCCCAGCATCGAGGGGGAGACCCAGTACTTC
NA	TRBV9	TRBJ2-1	few	CASSVWGSGDEQFF	TGTGCCAGCAGCGTGTGGGGGTCTGGGGATGAGCAGTTCTTC
NA	TRBV27	TRBJ1-4	NA	CASSFGGGEKLFF	TGTGCCAGCAGTTTCGGAGGGGGAGAAAAACTGTTTTTT
NA	TRBV10-2	TRBJ2-3	NA	CASSQSRATNTQYF	TGCGCCAGCAGCCAATCTCGGGCAACAAATACGCAGTATTTT
NA	TRBV6-6	TRBJ2-1	NA	CASTPSSYNEQFF	TGTGCCAGCACCCCGAGCTCCTACAATGAGCAGTTCTTC
TRBD2	TRBV6-5	TRBJ2-2	NA	CASTPTSGVTGELFF	TGTGCCAGCACCCCAACTAGCGGGGTCACCGGGGAGCTGTTTTTT
NA	TRBV2	TRBJ2-7	NA	CASQGSYEQYF	TGTGCCAGCCAGGGTTCCTACGAGCAGTACTTC
NA	TRBV6-1	TRBJ2-7	NA	CASSPGGYEQYF	TGTGCCAGCAGTCCAGGAGGGTACGAGCAGTACTTC
TRBD2	TRBV5-4	TRBJ2-1	NA	CASLSGGGWFF	TGTGCCAGCCTGAGCGGGGGTGGATGGTTCTTC
NA	TRBV30	TRBJ1-2	NA	CAWSEVSQERGYGYTF	TGTGCCTGGAGTGAAGTCAGTCAGGAGAGAGGATATGGCTACACCTTC
NA	TRBV12-5	TRBJ2-1	NA	CASGSAEYNEQFF	TGTGCTAGTGGTTCAGCGGAATACAATGAGCAGTTCTTC
NA	TRBV6-1	TRBJ2-7	few	CATQSGQSYEQYF	TGTGCCACCCAATCGGGACAAAGCTACGAGCAGTACTTC
NA	TRBV9	TRBJ2-3	medium-sized	CASRDALTDTQYF	TGTGCCAGCAGAGACGCCCTCACAGATACGCAGTATTTT
NA	TRBV28	TRBJ2-7	NA	CASRFSGNYEQYF	TGTGCCAGCAGGTTCTCCGGAAACTACGAGCAGTACTTC
TRBD1	TRBV4-1	TRBJ2-6	NA	CASSPGTGRANVLTF	TGCGCCAGCAGCCCGGGGACAGGGAGGGCCAACGTCCTGACTTTC
TRBD1	TRBV30	TRBJ1-2	NA	CAWATGEEGYTF	TGTGCCTGGGCGACAGGGGAGGAAGGCTACACCTTC
NA	TRBV10-1	TRBJ2-7	NA	CASSGGFYEQYF	TGCGCCAGCAGTGGAGGCTTCTACGAGCAGTACTTC
NA	TRBV7-9	TRBJ2-1	once	CASSLGWGEQFF	TGTGCCAGCAGCTTGGGGTGGGGGGAGCAGTTCTTC
NA	TRBV4-1	TRBJ2-7	NA	CASSHGPGGQPYEQYF	TGCGCCAGCAGCCATGGCCCCGGGGGACAGCCCTACGAGCAGTACTTC
NA	TRBV6-5	TRBJ2-3	NA	CASSYEGDTQYF	TGTGCCAGCAGTTACGAGGGGGATACGCAGTATTTT
NA	TRBV15	TRBJ2-3	NA	CATSRDRRGDTQYF	TGTGCCACCAGCAGAGATCGCCGGGGAGATACGCAGTATTTT
TRBD2	TRBV19	TRBJ2-1	NA	CASSPGLAGGPTPNEQFF	TGTGCCAGTAGTCCGGGGCTAGCGGGAGGGCCTACCCCCAATGAGCAGTTCTTC
TRBD1	TRBV18	TRBJ1-6	NA	CASSHYLDRDEVAGSPLHF	TGTGCCAGCTCACACTATCTGGACAGGGATGAAGTCGCCGGCTCACCCCTCCACTTT
NA	TRBV5-1	TRBJ2-1	NA	CASSRSGNEQFF	TGCGCCAGCAGTCGGTCCGGGAATGAGCAGTTCTTC
NA	TRBV5-4	TRBJ2-1	NA	CASSYGTYNEQFF	TGTGCCAGCAGCTATGGAACCTACAATGAGCAGTTCTTC
NA	TRBV9	TRBJ2-7	NA	CASSVGGNSYEQYF	TGTGCCAGCAGCGTTGGGGGGAACTCCTACGAGCAGTACTTC
NA	TRBV30	TRBJ2-5	NA	CAWSSGTQYF	TGTGCCTGGAGTAGCGGGACCCAGTACTTC
TRBD2	TRBV5-5	TRBJ2-7	NA	CASSLGLAGEVIEQYF	TGTGCCAGCAGTTTAGGACTAGCGGGAGAAGTAATCGAGCAGTACTTC
NA	TRBV13	TRBJ1-5	few	CASSSRQYNQPQHF	TGTGCCAGCAGCTCTCGACAATACAATCAGCCCCAGCATTTT
NA	TRBV11-1	TRBJ2-1	NA	CASSEGRAGYYNEQFF	TGTGCCAGCAGCGAGGGAAGGGCGGGGTACTACAATGAGCAGTTCTTC
NA	TRBV25-1	TRBJ2-7	NA	CASSDSYEQYF	TGTGCCAGCAGTGACTCCTACGAGCAGTACTTC
NA	TRBV28	TRBJ2-7	NA	CASSLFGERYEQYF	TGTGCCAGCAGTTTATTCGGGGAGCGCTACGAGCAGTACTTC
NA	TRBV27	TRBJ2-2	NA	CASRTGPLTGELFF	TGTGCCAGCAGAACAGGGCCGCTCACCGGGGAGCTGTTTTTT
NA	TRBV4-3	TRBJ2-7	NA	CASSQEWSSYEQYF	TGCGCCAGCAGCCAAGAATGGAGCTCCTACGAGCAGTACTTC
TRBD2	TRBV28	TRBJ2-7	medium-sized	CASSPRTSYEQYF	TGTGCCAGCAGCCCCCGGACTAGCTACGAGCAGTACTTC
NA	TRBV6-1	TRBJ1-4	NA	CASMREKLFF	TGTGCCAGCATGAGGGAAAAACTGTTTTTT
TRBD1	TRBV28	TRBJ2-1	NA	CASSPNRGRLINEQFF	TGTGCCAGCAGCCCTAACAGGGGGCGACTGATCAATGAGCAGTTCTTC
TRBD2	TRBV11-1	TRBJ2-7	NA	CASSLFLTGGPSYEQYF	TGTGCCAGCAGCTTATTTCTGACGGGAGGGCCCTCTTACGAGCAGTACTTC
NA	TRBV9	TRBJ2-5	few	CASSPGGRTQSGVQYF	TGTGCCAGCAGCCCCGGGGGGCGGACACAGTCGGGAGTTCAGTACTTC
NA	TRBV5-6	TRBJ2-1	NA	CASSLLTGGANEQFF	TGTGCCAGCAGCTTGTTAACAGGGGGGGCTAATGAGCAGTTCTTC
NA	TRBV19	TRBJ2-1	NA	CASSIVHGRQNNEQFF	TGTGCCAGTAGTATAGTTCATGGGAGGCAGAACAATGAGCAGTTCTTC
NA	TRBV5-6	TRBJ2-1	NA	CASSLVEDEQFF	TGTGCCAGCAGCTTGGTTGAGGATGAGCAGTTCTTC
TRBD2	TRBV4-2	TRBJ2-3	NA	CASSQEQTGTSGTDTQYF	TGTGCCAGCAGCCAAGAACAAACCGGGACTAGCGGCACAGATACGCAGTATTTT
NA	TRBV5-6	TRBJ1-5	once	CASSSLRGNGYSNQPQHF	TGTGCCAGCAGCTCCTTAAGGGGGAATGGTTATAGCAATCAGCCCCAGCATTTT